The rows below give T cell receptor beta chains drawn from one sample of a study of T cell changes during pregnancy in multiple sclerosis. The assay was immunoSEQ multiplex PCR, and TCRdb's table has in-frame clones only and misses some. The table has about 32,000 clones, 75% to 95% seen once; the top ten hold 3.5% to 5%. Sample: CD8+ T cells from peripheral blood mononuclear cells, taken in the second trimester of pregnancy. All receptors come from a female donor in good health, enrolled as a control in a pregnancy study. CDR3s include the opening cysteine and the closing phenylalanine or tryptophan. D genes are given only for firm matches. For some rows the clone size is stated as once, few or many, or as a class when expanded; others skip it.

CDR3 DNA: TGTGCCAGTAGTCCGGGGGAGACGACTAATGAAAAACTGTTTTTT; CDR3 protein: CASSPGETTNEKLFF; D gene: -; J gene: TRBJ1-4; clone size: -; V gene: TRBV19
CDR3 DNA: TGTGCCACCAGCAGAGGCGGGGGCGTCGAGCAGTACTTC; CDR3 protein: CATSRGGGVEQYF; D gene: -; J gene: TRBJ2-7; clone size: -; V gene: TRBV15
CDR3 DNA: TGTGCCAGTAGTTTCGGGACAGGGGGCTTCGAGCAGTACTTC; CDR3 protein: CASSFGTGGFEQYF; D gene: TRBD1; J gene: TRBJ2-7; clone size: -; V gene: TRBV19
CDR3 DNA: TGTGCCAGCAGTTCGGGGGGGAACACTGAAGCTTTCTTT; CDR3 protein: CASSSGGNTEAFF; D gene: -; J gene: TRBJ1-1; clone size: -; V gene: TRBV27
CDR3 DNA: TGCAGCGTTGACGGGGGACTCGGGGAGCAGTACTTC; CDR3 protein: CSVDGGLGEQYF; D gene: -; J gene: TRBJ2-7; clone size: -; V gene: TRBV29-1
CDR3 DNA: TGTGCCATCAGTGGGGGGACAGGCCTAATGAACACTGAAGCTTTCTTT; CDR3 protein: CAISGGTGLMNTEAFF; D gene: TRBD1; J gene: TRBJ1-1; clone size: -; V gene: TRBV10-3
CDR3 DNA: TGTGCCAGCAGTTTGTCCAAGGAGACCTACGAGCAGTACTTC; CDR3 protein: CASSLSKETYEQYF; D gene: -; J gene: TRBJ2-7; clone size: -; V gene: TRBV27
CDR3 DNA: TGTGCCAGCAGTGACGAAGACAGGGGGCAGGTAGATACGCAGTATTTT; CDR3 protein: CASSDEDRGQVDTQYF; D gene: TRBD1; J gene: TRBJ2-3; clone size: -; V gene: TRBV6-4
CDR3 DNA: TGTGCTAGTGCCGTCTCCCGGGGGGCGGATGGCTACACCTTC; CDR3 protein: CASAVSRGADGYTF; D gene: -; J gene: TRBJ1-2; clone size: -; V gene: TRBV12-5
CDR3 DNA: TGTGCCAGCAGTTCAGGGTTTTACAATGAGCAGTTCTTC; CDR3 protein: CASSSGFYNEQFF; D gene: -; J gene: TRBJ2-1; clone size: -; V gene: TRBV9
CDR3 DNA: TGTGCCAGCAGCTTAATCTTCCAGGCGATACAAGAGACCCAGTACTTC; CDR3 protein: CASSLIFQAIQETQYF; D gene: -; J gene: TRBJ2-5; clone size: -; V gene: TRBV7-9
CDR3 DNA: TGTGCCAGCAGGAACCGGGACAGGGGGATCTACGAGCAGTACTTC; CDR3 protein: CASRNRDRGIYEQYF; D gene: TRBD1; J gene: TRBJ2-7; clone size: -; V gene: TRBV2
CDR3 DNA: TGTGCCAGCAGTTTCAGACTGGGTGAGCAGTACTTC; CDR3 protein: CASSFRLGEQYF; D gene: -; J gene: TRBJ2-7; clone size: -; V gene: TRBV2
CDR3 DNA: TGTGCCAGCAGCGTGACTAGCGGGGGTCTAGAGACCCAGTACTTC; CDR3 protein: CASSVTSGGLETQYF; D gene: TRBD2; J gene: TRBJ2-5; clone size: -; V gene: TRBV9
CDR3 DNA: TGCGCCAGCAGCCAGACAGGGATTGAAGCTTTCTTT; CDR3 protein: CASSQTGIEAFF; D gene: TRBD1; J gene: TRBJ1-1; clone size: few; V gene: TRBV4-1
CDR3 DNA: TGCGCCAGCAGCCACGGTCAGGGGGATGCTGAAGCTTTCTTT; CDR3 protein: CASSHGQGDAEAFF; D gene: TRBD1; J gene: TRBJ1-1; clone size: few; V gene: TRBV4-3
CDR3 DNA: TGTGCCAGTAGTCACCGACAGGGGTCAGATACGCAGTATTTT; CDR3 protein: CASSHRQGSDTQYF; D gene: TRBD1; J gene: TRBJ2-3; clone size: -; V gene: TRBV19
CDR3 DNA: TGTGCCAGTAGTATAATGGCAGGCGATGGCTACACCTTC; CDR3 protein: CASSIMAGDGYTF; D gene: -; J gene: TRBJ1-2; clone size: -; V gene: TRBV19
CDR3 DNA: TGTGCCAGCGGGGGGATGCGGGGGGCAGACAATGAGCAGTTCTTC; CDR3 protein: CASGGMRGADNEQFF; D gene: TRBD2; J gene: TRBJ2-1; clone size: -; V gene: TRBV7-2
CDR3 DNA: TGTGCCAGCAGTCCTGCGGGCCCGAGCTCCTACGAGCAGTACTTC; CDR3 protein: CASSPAGPSSYEQYF; D gene: -; J gene: TRBJ2-7; clone size: -; V gene: TRBV6-1
CDR3 DNA: TGTGCCAGCAGCTTAGCCCCCGGGAGCCAGGGCGAGCAGTACTTC; CDR3 protein: CASSLAPGSQGEQYF; D gene: -; J gene: TRBJ2-7; clone size: -; V gene: TRBV9
CDR3 DNA: TGTGCCAGTTGCGCCCGACCGGAGGGGCTAAACTATGGCTACACCTTC; CDR3 protein: CASCARPEGLNYGYTF; D gene: -; J gene: TRBJ1-2; clone size: once; V gene: TRBV19
CDR3 DNA: TGTGCCAGCAGCTTAGTAGGCGGGGGGGCGAATGAGCAGTTCTTC; CDR3 protein: CASSLVGGGANEQFF; D gene: TRBD2; J gene: TRBJ2-1; clone size: -; V gene: TRBV7-2
CDR3 DNA: TGTGCCACCAGCAGAGAGATCGGTCTAACGCTGCAGTATTTT; CDR3 protein: CATSREIGLTLQYF; D gene: -; J gene: TRBJ2-3; clone size: -; V gene: TRBV15
CDR3 DNA: TGCGCCAGCAGCCTAGATCGGACAGCTTACGAGCAGTACTTC; CDR3 protein: CASSLDRTAYEQYF; D gene: -; J gene: TRBJ2-7; clone size: -; V gene: TRBV4-1
CDR3 DNA: TGCGCCAGCAGCCAAGCGAGAGGGCGGACCTACGAGCAGTACTTC; CDR3 protein: CASSQARGRTYEQYF; D gene: -; J gene: TRBJ2-7; clone size: -; V gene: TRBV4-3
CDR3 DNA: TGTGCCAGCAGCTCTACAGGGGGTTACACTGAAGCTTTCTTT; CDR3 protein: CASSSTGGYTEAFF; D gene: TRBD1; J gene: TRBJ1-1; clone size: -; V gene: TRBV7-3
CDR3 DNA: TGCGCCAGAATCCCGGGACTTTCCAATAGCAATCAGCCCCAGCATTTT; CDR3 protein: CARIPGLSNSNQPQHF; D gene: -; J gene: TRBJ1-5; clone size: -; V gene: TRBV23-1